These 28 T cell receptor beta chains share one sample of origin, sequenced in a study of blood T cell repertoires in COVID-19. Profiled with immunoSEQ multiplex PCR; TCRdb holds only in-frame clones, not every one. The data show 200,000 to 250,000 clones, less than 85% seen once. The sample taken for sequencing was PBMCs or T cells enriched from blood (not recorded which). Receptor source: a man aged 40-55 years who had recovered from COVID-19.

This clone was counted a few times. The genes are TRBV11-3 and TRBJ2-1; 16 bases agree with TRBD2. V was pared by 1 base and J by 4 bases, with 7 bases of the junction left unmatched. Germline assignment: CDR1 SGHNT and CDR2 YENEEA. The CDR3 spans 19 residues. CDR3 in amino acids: CASSLVPGLAGGPYNEQFF. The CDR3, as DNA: TGTGCCAGCAGCTTAGTTCCGGGACTAGCGGGAGGGCCGTACAATGAGCAGTTCTTC.

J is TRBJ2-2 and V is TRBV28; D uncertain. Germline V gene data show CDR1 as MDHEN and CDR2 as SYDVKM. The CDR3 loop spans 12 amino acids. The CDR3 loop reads CGLSGNTGELFF. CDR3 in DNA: TGTGGGCTTTCGGGGAACACCGGGGAGCTGTTTTTT.

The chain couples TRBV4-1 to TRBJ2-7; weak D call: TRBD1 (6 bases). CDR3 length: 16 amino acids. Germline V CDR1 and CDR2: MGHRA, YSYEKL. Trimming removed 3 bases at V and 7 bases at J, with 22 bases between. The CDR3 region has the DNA TGCGCCAGCAGCCAGCCACTTGGGGACACTGTGGGGGAGCAGTACTTC. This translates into CASSQPLGDTVGEQYF.

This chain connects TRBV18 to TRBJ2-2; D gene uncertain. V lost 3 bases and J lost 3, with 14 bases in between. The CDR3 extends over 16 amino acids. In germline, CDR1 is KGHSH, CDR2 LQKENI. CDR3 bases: TGTGCCAGCTCACCGGTTCTCAGGCCCGACACCGGGGAGCTGTTTTTT. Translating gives CASSPVLRPDTGELFF.

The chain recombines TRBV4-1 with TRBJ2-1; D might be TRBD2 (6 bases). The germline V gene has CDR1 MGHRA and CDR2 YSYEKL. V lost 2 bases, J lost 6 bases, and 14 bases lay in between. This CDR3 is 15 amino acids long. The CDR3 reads CASSQYGGGGNEQFF. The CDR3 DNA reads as TGCGCCAGCAGCCAATACGGGGGTGGTGGCAATGAGCAGTTCTTC.

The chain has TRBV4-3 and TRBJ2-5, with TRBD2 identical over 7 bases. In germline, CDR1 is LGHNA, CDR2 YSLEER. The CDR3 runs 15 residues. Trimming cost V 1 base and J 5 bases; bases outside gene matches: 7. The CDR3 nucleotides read TGCGCCAGCAGCCAAGCGGGACTATCGGGGGAGACCCAGTACTTC. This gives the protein CASSQAGLSGETQYF.

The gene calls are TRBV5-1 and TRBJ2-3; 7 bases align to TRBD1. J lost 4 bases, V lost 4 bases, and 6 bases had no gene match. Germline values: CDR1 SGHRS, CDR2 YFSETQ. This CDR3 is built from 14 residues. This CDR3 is CASSPRQGPDTQYF. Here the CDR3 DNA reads TGCGCCAGCAGCCCCCGACAGGGTCCAGATACGCAGTATTTT.

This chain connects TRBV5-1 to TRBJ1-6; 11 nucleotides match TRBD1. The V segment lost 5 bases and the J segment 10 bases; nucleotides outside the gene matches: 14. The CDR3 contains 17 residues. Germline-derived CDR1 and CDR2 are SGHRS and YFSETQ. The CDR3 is CASRTGTGGRRGSPLHF. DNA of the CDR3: TGCGCCAGCAGGACCGGGACAGGGGGACGAAGGGGATCACCCCTCCACTTT.

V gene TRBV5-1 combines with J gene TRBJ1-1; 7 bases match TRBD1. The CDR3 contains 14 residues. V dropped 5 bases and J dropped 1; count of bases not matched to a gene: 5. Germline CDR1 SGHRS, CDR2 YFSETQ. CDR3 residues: CASREGTANTEAFF. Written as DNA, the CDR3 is TGCGCCAGCAGAGAAGGGACAGCGAACACTGAAGCTTTCTTT.

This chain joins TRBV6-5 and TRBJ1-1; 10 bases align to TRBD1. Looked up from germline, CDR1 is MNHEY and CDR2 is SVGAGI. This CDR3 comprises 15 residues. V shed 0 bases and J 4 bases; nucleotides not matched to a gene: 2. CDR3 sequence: CASSYSGQGTTEAFF. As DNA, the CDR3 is TGTGCCAGCAGTTACTCGGGACAGGGGACCACTGAAGCTTTCTTT.

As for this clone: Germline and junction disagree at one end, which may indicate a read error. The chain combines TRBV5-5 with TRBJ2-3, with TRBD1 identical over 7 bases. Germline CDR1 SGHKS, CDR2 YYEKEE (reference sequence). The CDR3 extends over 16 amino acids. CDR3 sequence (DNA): TGTGCCAGCAGCTCGGGTGGCCGAATGGGGACAGTTACGCAGTATTTT. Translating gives CASSSGGRMGTVTQYF.

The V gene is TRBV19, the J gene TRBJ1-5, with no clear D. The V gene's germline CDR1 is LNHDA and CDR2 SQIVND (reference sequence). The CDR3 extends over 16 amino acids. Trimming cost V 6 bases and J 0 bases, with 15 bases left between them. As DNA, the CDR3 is TGTGCCAGTAGCCCGACTGGCAGAAATAGCAATCAGCCCCAGCATTTT. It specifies CASSPTGRNSNQPQHF.

The CDR3 nucleotides are TGTGCCAGCAGCTCGGACGCTAGCGGACCACTCACCGGGGAGCTGTTTTTT. Translation: CASSSDASGPLTGELFF. The chain joins TRBV7-2 to TRBJ2-2; 7 bases are shared with TRBD2. The germline V gene encodes CDR1 SGHTA and CDR2 FQGNSA. The CDR3 spans 17 residues. The ends lost 4 bases at V and 4 bases at J; junction bases unmatched: 12. Filled out from reference TRBV7-2 and TRBJ2-2, the complete variable domain reads GAGVSQSPSNKVTEKGKDVELRCDPISGHTALYWYRQSLGQGLEFLIYFQGNSAPDKSGLPSDRFSAERTGGSVSTLTIQRTQQEDSAVYLCASSSDASGPLTGELFFGEGSRLTVL.

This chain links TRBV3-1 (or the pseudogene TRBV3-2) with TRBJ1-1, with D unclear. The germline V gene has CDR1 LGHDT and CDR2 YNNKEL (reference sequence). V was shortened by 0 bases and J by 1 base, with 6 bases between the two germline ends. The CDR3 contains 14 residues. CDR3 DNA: TGTGCCAGCAGCCAAGAAGGGAGGAACACTGAAGCTTTCTTT. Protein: CASSQEGRNTEAFF.

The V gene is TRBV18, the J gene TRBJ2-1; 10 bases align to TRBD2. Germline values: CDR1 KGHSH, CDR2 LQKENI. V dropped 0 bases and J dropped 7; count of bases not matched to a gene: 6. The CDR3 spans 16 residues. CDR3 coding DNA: TGTGCCAGCTCACCACCGAGCGGGAGGGCCACGAATGAGCAGTTCTTC. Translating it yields CASSPPSGRATNEQFF. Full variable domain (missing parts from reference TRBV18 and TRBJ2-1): NAGVMQNPRHLVRRRGQEARLRCSPMKGHSHVYWYRQLPEEGLKFMVYLQKENIIDESGMPKERFSAEFPKEGPSILRIQQVVRGDSAAYFCASSPPSGRATNEQFFGPGTRLTVL.

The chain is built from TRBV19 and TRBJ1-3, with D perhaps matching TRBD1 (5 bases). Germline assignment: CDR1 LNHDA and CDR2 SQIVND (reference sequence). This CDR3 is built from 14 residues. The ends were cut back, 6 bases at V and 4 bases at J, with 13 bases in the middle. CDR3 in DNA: TGTGCCAGTAGGACCAGGTACAGGGGAAACACCATATATTTT. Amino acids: CASRTRYRGNTIYF.

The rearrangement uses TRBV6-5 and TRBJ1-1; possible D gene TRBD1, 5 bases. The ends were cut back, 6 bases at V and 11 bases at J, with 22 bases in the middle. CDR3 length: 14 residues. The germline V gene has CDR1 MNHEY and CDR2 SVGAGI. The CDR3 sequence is CASRLTQGSMGAFF. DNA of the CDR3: TGTGCCAGCAGGCTAACTCAGGGTAGCATGGGGGCTTTCTTT.

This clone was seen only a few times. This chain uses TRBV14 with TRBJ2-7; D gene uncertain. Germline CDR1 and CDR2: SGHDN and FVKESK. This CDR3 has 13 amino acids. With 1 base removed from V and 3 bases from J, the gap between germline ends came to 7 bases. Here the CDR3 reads CASSQVSSYEQYF. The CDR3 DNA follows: TGTGCCAGCAGCCAAGTTAGCAGCTACGAGCAGTACTTC.

The CDR3 nucleotides are TGTGCCAGTAGTATTGCAATAGCGGGAGAGTACGAGCAGTACTTC. Translating gives CASSIAIAGEYEQYF. The V call is TRBV19, the J call TRBJ2-7; 9 positions agree with TRBD2. Per the germline V gene, CDR1 is LNHDA and CDR2 is SQIVND (reference sequence). CDR3 length equals 15 residues. J lost 4 bases, V lost 3 bases, and 7 bases had no gene match. Complete variable domain (other parts from reference TRBV19 and TRBJ2-7): DGGITQSPKYLFRKEGQNVTLSCEQNLNHDAMYWYRQDPGQGLRLIYYSQIVNDFQKGDIAEGYSVSREKKESFPLTVTSAQKNPTAFYLCASSIAIAGEYEQYFGPGTRLTVT.

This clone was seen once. CDR3 DNA: TGTGCCAGCAGGTTGGGCGGGACGGAGGGTGAAGCTTTCTTT. Protein: CASRLGGTEGEAFF. This chain links TRBV27 with TRBJ1-1; possible D gene TRBD1, 5 bases. The CDR3 consists of 14 residues. Germline CDR1 and CDR2: MNHEY and SMNVEV (reference sequence). The V and J ends lost 6 bases and 7 bases respectively, with 18 bases between them.

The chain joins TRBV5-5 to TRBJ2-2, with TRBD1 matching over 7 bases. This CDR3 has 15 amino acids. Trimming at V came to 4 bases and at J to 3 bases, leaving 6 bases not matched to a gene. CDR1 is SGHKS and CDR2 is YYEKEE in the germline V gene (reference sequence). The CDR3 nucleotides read TGTGCCAGCAGCCAGACAGGGCGGGACACCGGGGAGCTGTTTTTT. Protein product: CASSQTGRDTGELFF.

The CDR3 spells CASNPSGGTNEKLFF. CDR3 bases: TGTGCCAGCAACCCCTCGGGAGGGACTAATGAAAAACTGTTTTTT. The genes are TRBV7-9 and TRBJ1-4; D is ambiguous. The CDR3 sequence is 15 residues long. The V end lost 7 bases, the J end lost 2 bases, and 14 bases lay between the germline ends. Germline V gene lookup returns CDR1 SEHNR and CDR2 FQNEAQ (reference sequence).

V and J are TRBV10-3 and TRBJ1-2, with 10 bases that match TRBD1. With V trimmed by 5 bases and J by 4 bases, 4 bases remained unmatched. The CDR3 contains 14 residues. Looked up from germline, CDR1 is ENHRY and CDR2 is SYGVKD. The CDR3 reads CAISPGQGSYGYTF. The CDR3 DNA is TGTGCCATCAGTCCGGGACAGGGGAGCTATGGCTACACCTTC.

The CDR3 loop reads CASSQVVAGGHFYNEQFF. In DNA, the CDR3 is TGTGCCAGCAGCCAAGTGGTAGCGGGAGGGCACTTCTACAATGAGCAGTTCTTC. V usage is TRBV4-2 and J usage is TRBJ2-1; 11 bases fit TRBD2. CDR1 is LGHNA, CDR2 YNFKEQ, per germline. This CDR3 has 18 residues. V shed 1 base and J 3 bases; nucleotides not matched to a gene: 8.

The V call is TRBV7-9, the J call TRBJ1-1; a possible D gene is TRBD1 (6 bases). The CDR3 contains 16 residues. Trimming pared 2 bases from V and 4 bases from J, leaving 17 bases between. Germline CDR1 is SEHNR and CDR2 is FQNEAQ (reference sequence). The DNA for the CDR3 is TGTGCCAGCAGCTTATTACAGGGAGCCCTCTTCACTGAAGCTTTCTTT. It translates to CASSLLQGALFTEAFF.

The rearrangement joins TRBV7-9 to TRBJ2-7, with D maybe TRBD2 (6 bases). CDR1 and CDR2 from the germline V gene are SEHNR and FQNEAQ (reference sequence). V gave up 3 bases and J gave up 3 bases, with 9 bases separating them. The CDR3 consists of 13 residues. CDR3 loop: CASSLATSYEQYF. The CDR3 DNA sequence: TGTGCCAGCAGCTTGGCGACTAGCTACGAGCAGTACTTC.

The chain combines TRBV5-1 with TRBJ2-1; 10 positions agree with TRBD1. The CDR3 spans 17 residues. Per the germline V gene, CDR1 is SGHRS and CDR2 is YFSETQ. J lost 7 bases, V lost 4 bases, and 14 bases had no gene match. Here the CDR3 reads CASSPQIGTGARNEQFF. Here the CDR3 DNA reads TGCGCCAGCAGCCCGCAGATCGGGACAGGGGCGAGAAATGAGCAGTTCTTC.

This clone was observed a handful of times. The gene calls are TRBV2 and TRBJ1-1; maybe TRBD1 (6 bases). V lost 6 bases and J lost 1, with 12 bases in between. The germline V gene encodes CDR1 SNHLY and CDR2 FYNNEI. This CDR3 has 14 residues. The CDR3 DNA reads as TGTGCCAGCAGAGGGTCAGGGGCGAACACTGAAGCTTTCTTT. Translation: CASRGSGANTEAFF.